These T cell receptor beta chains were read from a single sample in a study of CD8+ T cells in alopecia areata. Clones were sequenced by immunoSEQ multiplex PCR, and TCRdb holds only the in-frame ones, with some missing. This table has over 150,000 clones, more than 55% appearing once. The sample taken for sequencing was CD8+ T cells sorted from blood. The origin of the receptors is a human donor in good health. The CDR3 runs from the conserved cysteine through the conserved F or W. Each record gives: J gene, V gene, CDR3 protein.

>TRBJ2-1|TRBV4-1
CASSQRTSGINEQFF
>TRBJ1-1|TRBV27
CASSFHPTGVNTEAFF
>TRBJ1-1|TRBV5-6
CASSNQNTEAFF
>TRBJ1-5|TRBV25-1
CASSGESNQPQHF
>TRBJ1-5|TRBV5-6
CASSPTGGQPQHF
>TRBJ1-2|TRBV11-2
CASSLGQGASGYTF
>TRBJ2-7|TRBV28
CASSFPGLEQYF
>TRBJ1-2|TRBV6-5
CASSPTGGGGYTF
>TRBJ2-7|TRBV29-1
CSARTGGNSYEQYF
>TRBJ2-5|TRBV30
CAWDLTGGPQETQYF
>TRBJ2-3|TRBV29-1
CSVVGLRAPDTQYF
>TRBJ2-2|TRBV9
CASSVAGELLF
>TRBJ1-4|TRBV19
CASSIRGVGEKLFF
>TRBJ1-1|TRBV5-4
CASSPDRSPNTEAFF
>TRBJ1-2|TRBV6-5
CASSYGIFNYGYTF
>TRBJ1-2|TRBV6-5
CASSPDNYGYTF
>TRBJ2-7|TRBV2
CASSEEGPHYEQYF
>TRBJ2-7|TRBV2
CASSEAGDEQYF
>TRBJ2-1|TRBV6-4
CASSLSGGAGDEQFF
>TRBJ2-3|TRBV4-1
CASSQVSSGGPPDTQYF
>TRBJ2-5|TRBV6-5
CASSYHLAGDAETQYF
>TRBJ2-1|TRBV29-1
CSVDSLLGQGSYNEQFF
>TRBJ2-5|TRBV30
CAWSVLTGDPETQYF
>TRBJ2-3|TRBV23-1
CASSQSKFDDTDTQYF
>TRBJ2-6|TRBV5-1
CASSLEWLYSGANVLTF
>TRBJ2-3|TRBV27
CASSLSLTGGDTQYF
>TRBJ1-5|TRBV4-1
CASSQEDRDNQPQHF
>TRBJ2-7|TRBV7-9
CASSWDSSYEQYF
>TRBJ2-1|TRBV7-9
CASSSPPDRGPYNEQFF